The 22 T cell receptor beta chains presented below share a single source sample, sequenced in a study of cytomegalovirus exposure and HLA in healthy donors. In the PCR, 60 Vbeta and 13 Jbeta primers were used. Method: immunoSEQ multiplex PCR; TCRdb's copy keeps in-frame clones and lacks some. The table has 90,000 to 110,000 clones, 10% to 15% seen once. Specimen: PBMCs. Receptors were obtained from a man aged 35-49 years in good health and CMV-seropositive.

This clone turned up a few times. CDR3 nucleotide sequence: TGTGCCAGCAGTCCGCGGACAGCCGCAGATACGCAGTATTTT. Translated, it gives CASSPRTAADTQYF. The chain uses TRBV28 and TRBJ2-3; possible D gene TRBD1, 6 bases. The CDR3 is made up of 14 amino acids. Germline CDR1 reads MDHEN; CDR2 reads SYDVKM. The germline V and J ends were trimmed by 5 bases and 4 bases, with 13 bases remaining between them.

The chain joins TRBV6-4 to TRBJ2-2; D ambiguous. The V gene lost 5 bases and the J gene lost 4 bases, with 8 bases spanning the gap. Germline CDR1 reads MRHNA; CDR2 reads SNTAGT. The CDR3 is made up of 13 amino acids. The CDR3 loop reads CASSSTGTGELFF. In DNA, the CDR3 is TGTGCCAGCAGTTCCACCGGCACCGGGGAGCTGTTTTTT.

This chain joins TRBV5-3 and TRBJ2-3, with D hard to call. TRBV5-3 is recorded as an ORF, its role being uncertain. There are 14 residues in the CDR3. V was trimmed by 2 bases and J by 4 bases, leaving 11 bases between them. Here the CDR3 DNA reads TGTGCCAGAAGCTTCATCCTAGTGGCAGATACGCAGTATTTT. Its protein is CARSFILVADTQYF.

This rearrangement joins TRBV5-6 to TRBJ1-2; D remains ambiguous. The length of the CDR3 is 13 residues. The germline V gene has CDR1 SGHDT and CDR2 YYEEEE. Trimming cost V 2 bases and J 4 bases, with 9 bases left between them. CDR3 amino acids: CASSLGGGYGYTF. The CDR3 coding sequence is TGTGCCAGCAGCTTAGGCGGAGGCTATGGCTACACCTTC.

This clone showed up just a few times. The chain is built from TRBV15 and TRBJ1-4; possible D gene TRBD1, 5 bases. Trimming took off 3 bases at V and 3 bases at J, with 5 bases between the two ends. The CDR3 spans 13 residues. In germline, CDR1 is LNHNV, CDR2 YYDKDF (reference sequence). The CDR3 DNA reads as TGTGCCACCAGCAGGGGGCCTAATGAAAAACTGTTTTTT. Residues: CATSRGPNEKLFF. Looking up the rest from reference TRBV15 and TRBJ1-4 gives the full variable domain: DAMVIQNPRYQVTQFGKPVTLSCSQTLNHNVMYWYQQKSSQAPKLLFHYYDKDFNNEADTPDNFQSRRPNTSFCFLDIRSPGLGDTAMYLCATSRGPNEKLFFGSGTQLSVL.

The rearrangement joins TRBV7-9 to TRBJ1-1, with D tentatively TRBD1 (6 bases). Germline V gives CDR1 SEHNR, CDR2 FQNEAQ (reference sequence). The CDR3 contains 11 residues. Trimming stripped 8 bases from V and 6 bases from J, with 10 bases between. CDR3 sequence (DNA): TGTGCCAGCGGGAAGGGGGCTGAAGCTTTCTTT. This gives the protein CASGKGAEAFF.

The chain employs TRBV28 and TRBJ2-2; 8 positions agree with TRBD2. The germline V gene has CDR1 MDHEN and CDR2 SYDVKM. With 4 bases clipped from V and 7 bases from J, the junction kept 11 bases outside the gene matches. The CDR3 spans 16 residues. CDR3 sequence reads: CASSSAGGAGHGELFF. The CDR3 DNA reads TGTGCCAGCAGTTCCGCCGGGGGGGCGGGGCACGGGGAGCTGTTTTTT.

The chain's CDR3 is CASSLLGQEVGDYTF. Here the CDR3 DNA reads TGTGCCAGCAGCCTATTGGGACAGGAGGTTGGGGACTACACCTTC. The rearrangement uses TRBV27 and TRBJ1-2; 8 bases fit TRBD1. V shed 6 bases and J 10 bases; nucleotides not matched to a gene: 16. The germline V gene has CDR1 MNHEY and CDR2 SMNVEV (reference sequence). CDR3 length: 15 amino acids.

This clone was seen a handful of times. The chain employs TRBV7-2 and TRBJ2-3, with 16 nucleotides matching TRBD2. Germline CDR1 reads SGHTA; CDR2 reads FQGNSA. This CDR3 is built from 15 residues. Unmatched junction bases numbered 3, after V lost 5 bases and J lost 7 bases. CDR3: CASSVGLAGGNTQYF. The CDR3 nucleotides are TGTGCCAGCAGCGTGGGACTAGCGGGAGGGAATACGCAGTATTTT.

This clone has a handful of counts. The CDR3 protein is CASSFYRGPGYGYTF. CDR3 coding DNA: TGTGCCAGCAGCTTTTACAGGGGCCCGGGATATGGCTACACCTTC. The chain is built from TRBV7-2 and TRBJ1-2; 7 bases line up with TRBD1. The CDR3 is 15 residues long. J lost 5 bases, V lost 3 bases, and 9 bases had no gene match. CDR1 is SGHTA and CDR2 is FQGNSA in the germline V gene.

V and J are TRBV7-9 and TRBJ2-5, with 8 bases aligning to TRBD2. V gave up 2 bases and J gave up 5 bases; unmatched junction bases: 4. In germline, CDR1 is SEHNR, CDR2 FQNEAQ (reference sequence). The CDR3 is 14 amino acids. The CDR3 DNA reads TGTGCCAGCAGCTTATCGAGCGGGAGTGAGACCCAGTACTTC. It yields the protein CASSLSSGSETQYF.

This sequence joins TRBV5-1 and TRBJ2-3; TRBD2 matches at 10 bases. V shed 3 bases, J shed 1 base, and the junction held 11 bases outside the gene matches. Germline V CDR1 and CDR2: SGHRS, YFSETQ. This CDR3 contains 18 residues. In nucleotides, the CDR3 is TGCGCCAGCAGCTCCTCACCTAGCGGGAGCGGGGGCACAGATACGCAGTATTTT. This sequence encodes CASSSSPSGSGGTDTQYF.

CDR3 residues: CASSLLGSADETQYF. The CDR3 region has the DNA TGTGCCAGCAGCTTACTCGGGAGTGCCGACGAGACCCAGTACTTC. This chain joins TRBV7-2 and TRBJ2-5, with D perhaps matching TRBD2 (6 bases). Germline values: CDR1 SGHTA, CDR2 FQGNSA. V was cut by 2 bases and J by 5 bases, with 15 bases left in between. This CDR3 is built from 15 residues.

The rearrangement joins TRBV9 to TRBJ2-7; 9 nucleotides match TRBD2. After removal of 0 bases from V and 2 bases from J, the junction contained 6 bases not matched to a gene. From germline, CDR1 is SGDLS and CDR2 YYNGEE. This CDR3 spans 16 amino acids. The chain's CDR3 is CASSVVGLAFPYEQYF. The CDR3 DNA reads TGTGCCAGCAGCGTAGTGGGACTAGCCTTTCCCTACGAGCAGTACTTC.

This clone was observed a handful of times. V usage is TRBV7-3 and J usage is TRBJ2-3; 11 bases align to TRBD2. V trimming: 4 bases; J trimming: 5 bases; junction bases outside the gene matches: 14. This CDR3 is built from 18 residues. Germline V gives CDR1 SGHTA, CDR2 FQGTGA. The CDR3 here is CASSWVTSGKVAKDTQYF. CDR3 sequence (DNA): TGTGCCAGCAGCTGGGTGACTAGCGGGAAAGTGGCCAAAGATACGCAGTATTTT. The entire variable domain, with the rest obtained from reference TRBV7-3 and TRBJ2-3, is as follows: GAGVSQTPSNKVTEKGKYVELRCDPISGHTALYWYRQSLGQGPEFLIYFQGTGAADDSGLPNDRFFAVRPEGSVSTLKIQRTERGDSAVYLCASSWVTSGKVAKDTQYFGPGTRLTVL.

This clone was detected a few times. The chain is built from TRBV11-3 and TRBJ1-1, with D perhaps TRBD1 (5 bases). Per the germline V gene, CDR1 is SGHNT and CDR2 is YENEEA. V shed 3 bases and J shed 3 bases, with 8 bases lying between them. The CDR3 covers 13 residues. The CDR3 bases are TGTGCCAGCAGCTTTGACAGACACACTGAAGCTTTCTTT. Protein product: CASSFDRHTEAFF.

The genes are TRBV20-1 and TRBJ1-2, with no clear D. In germline, CDR1 is DFQATT, CDR2 SNEGSKA (reference sequence). V lost 6 bases and J 6 bases, leaving 11 bases between the germline ends. The CDR3 spans 11 residues. The DNA for the CDR3 is TGCAGTGCGCGGCGATCCAATGGCTACACCTTC. Protein sequence: CSARRSNGYTF.

The chain uses TRBV30 and TRBJ2-3; 7 bases line up with TRBD2. This CDR3 spans 16 amino acids. The germline V gene encodes CDR1 GTSNPN and CDR2 SVGIG (reference sequence). V gave up 3 bases and J gave up 3 bases; unmatched junction bases: 12. In DNA, the CDR3 is TGTGCCTGGAGGTCCCCCCCGGGGGGAGGTACAGATACGCAGTATTTT. As protein: CAWRSPPGGGTDTQYF.

The rearrangement links TRBV19 to TRBJ2-7, with D possibly matching TRBD1 (6 bases). The V gene's germline CDR1 is LNHDA and CDR2 SQIVND (reference sequence). This CDR3 contains 13 residues. The V end was cut by 5 bases, the J end by 6 bases, with 14 bases between. The CDR3 sequence: CASSEQGAGEQYF. In DNA, the CDR3 is TGTGCCAGTAGTGAACAGGGAGCAGGCGAGCAGTACTTC.

The J gene is TRBJ2-7, the V gene TRBV4-2, with 7 bases lining up with TRBD2. Trimming took 4 bases from V and 7 from J; bases not matched to a gene: 16. The CDR3 is 16 residues long. Germline V gene lookup returns CDR1 LGHNA and CDR2 YNFKEQ. CDR3 sequence (DNA): TGTGCCAGCAGCCCCCAACTCGTGGGAGGGCCGGTGGAGCAGTACTTC. It yields the protein CASSPQLVGGPVEQYF.

This clone was counted between two and nine times. The J gene is TRBJ1-5, the V gene TRBV7-6, with 11 bases identical to TRBD1. The junction had 9 bases not matched to a gene; V was cut back by 5 bases and J by 6 bases. CDR1 is SGHVS and CDR2 is FNYEAQ in the germline V gene. CDR3 length: 16 residues. The CDR3 loop reads CASSLRTGGSGQPQHF. CDR3 bases: TGTGCCAGCAGCCTGCGGACAGGGGGCTCGGGTCAGCCCCAGCATTTT.

This clone was found a few times. The chain is built from TRBV5-6 and TRBJ1-6, with TRBD1 identical over 8 bases. The germline V gene encodes CDR1 SGHDT and CDR2 YYEEEE. The CDR3 runs to 15 residues. The J segment lost 7 bases and the V segment lost 4 bases, leaving 7 bases of the junction unmatched. In nucleotides, the CDR3 is TGTGCCAGCAGCCTCCGGCAGGGGGCGAATTCACCCCTCCACTTT. This codes for CASSLRQGANSPLHF.